The clone carrying this TCR beta chain came up many times. Its target is not known. This sample was included in a study of T cells in Graves' hyperthyroidism and ophthalmopathy. This CDR3 spans 15 amino acids. J lost 2 bases, V lost 6 bases, and 9 bases had no gene match. In germline, CDR1 is MDHEN, CDR2 SYDVKM. Study-wide results and limits: Prediction of ophthalmopathy progression came a median roughly 7.1 months pre-onset. Blood also carried most thyroid clonotypes expanded above 0.001.

Amplification of TCR beta CDR3 regions used RNA as the template. During a first-round RT-PCR of the TCR CDR3, the HTBI primer set was used. TCRdb re-called the multiplex PCR reads with MiXCR, one entry per CDR3 protein. Here the sample spans 550,000 to 800,000 distinct CDR3 sequences, 15% to 20% being singletons. V is TRBV28 and J is TRBJ2-7; TRBD2 agrees at 8 bases. Material: blood. The source of this sequence is a man aged 18 to 29 with Graves' hyperthyroidism. CDR3 bases: TGTGCCAGCAGCCAGGATACGGGACTAGCCTACGAGCAGTACTTC. It is translated as CASSQDTGLAYEQYF.